Following are 7 T cell receptor beta chains from one sample sequenced in a study of CD8+ T cells in alopecia areata. As the sequencing template, cDNA was produced by extracting RNA and reverse transcribing it. Measured with immunoSEQ multiplex PCR; TCRdb has only the in-frame clones, and not every one. This sample has 150,000 or so clones; 80% to 90% occur once, and the top ten carry more than 13%. Material: CD8+ T cells sorted from blood, obtained at week 0. The receptors derive from a human donor with alopecia areata.

The V gene is TRBV27, the J gene TRBJ2-5, with D uncertain. The V end lost 7 bases, the J end lost 5 bases, and 8 bases lay between the germline ends. The CDR3 spans 11 residues. The germline CDR1 and CDR2 sequences are MNHEY and SMNVEV (reference sequence). CDR3 amino acids: CASKDLETQYF. DNA for the CDR3: TGTGCCAGCAAGGATTTGGAGACCCAGTACTTC.

The rearrangement joins TRBV29-1 to TRBJ2-7; weak D call: TRBD2 (6 bases). V dropped 6 bases and J dropped 1 base, with 13 bases sitting between them. Germline V lookup: CDR1 SQVTM, CDR2 ANQGSEA. This CDR3 spans 13 amino acids. CDR3 coding DNA: TGCAGCGTCCGGGACTCAGAATCCTACGAGCAGTACTTC. Its protein product is CSVRDSESYEQYF.

The chain combines TRBV9 with TRBJ2-5, with 7 bases matching TRBD1. Germline V gives CDR1 SGDLS, CDR2 YYNGEE. The CDR3 extends over 15 amino acids. V gave up 3 bases and J gave up 1 base; unmatched junction bases: 6. Here the CDR3 reads CASSAEGAPQETQYF. In DNA, the CDR3 is TGTGCCAGCAGCGCCGAGGGGGCCCCCCAAGAGACCCAGTACTTC.

The chain uses TRBV4-1 and TRBJ1-1; unclear D gene. The CDR3 is 15 amino acids. V dropped 1 base and J dropped 3 bases, with 12 bases sitting between them. Per the germline V gene, CDR1 is MGHRA and CDR2 is YSYEKL. CDR3 nucleotides: TGCGCCAGCAGCCAAGCCCATAACGGGGACACTGAAGCTTTCTTT. Protein product: CASSQAHNGDTEAFF.

This clone was seen only once. CDR3 sequence: CASSELAESSYEQYF. In nucleotides, the CDR3 is TGTGCCAGCAGTGAACTAGCGGAGAGCTCCTACGAGCAGTACTTC. The rearrangement joins TRBV6-1 to TRBJ2-5, with TRBD2 matching over 7 bases. The DNA end is more similar to TRBJ2-7, so the J call may be wrong. The CDR3 is 15 residues long. Germline CDR1 reads MNHNS; CDR2 reads SASEGT.

The CDR3 loop reads CASSSTGTTGSEQYF. The CDR3 DNA follows: TGTGCCAGCAGCTCCACCGGGACTACCGGATCAGAGCAGTACTTC. This sequence joins TRBV7-9 and TRBJ2-7; 7 nucleotides match TRBD2. Germline V gene lookup returns CDR1 SEHNR and CDR2 FQNEAQ (reference sequence). The CDR3 has 15 amino acids. The J segment lost 7 bases and the V segment lost 4 bases, leaving 13 bases of the junction unmatched.

The V call is TRBV27, the J call TRBJ2-5; TRBD2 matches 13 bases. CDR1 and CDR2 from the germline V gene are MNHEY and SMNVEV (reference sequence). This CDR3 is 16 amino acids long. With V trimmed by 4 bases and J by 4 bases, 6 bases remained unmatched. CDR3 sequence reads: CASSSRTSGRGETQYF. The DNA for the CDR3 is TGTGCCAGCAGTTCCCGGACTAGCGGGAGAGGAGAGACCCAGTACTTC.